What follows are 20 T cell receptor beta chains derived from one specimen sequenced in a study of blood T cell repertoires in COVID-19. Generated by immunoSEQ multiplex PCR, the TCRdb table keeps only in-frame clones and is missing some. This sample has almost 65,000 clones, with more than 70% found just once. Sequencing was performed on PBMCs or T cells enriched from blood (not recorded which). The receptor source for this set is a woman in her thirties or forties who had recovered from COVID-19.

The chain couples TRBV18 to TRBJ2-1; 8 nucleotides line up with TRBD2. This CDR3 contains 17 residues. Per germline, CDR1 KGHSH and CDR2 LQKENI. Losses at the gene ends were 2 bases for V and 4 bases for J; bases not matched to a gene: 10. The CDR3 loop reads CASSPSQGSGIYNEQFF. The DNA for the CDR3 is TGTGCCAGCTCACCATCTCAAGGTAGCGGGATTTACAATGAGCAGTTCTTC.

The chain links TRBV19 to TRBJ2-7, with D maybe TRBD1 (7 bases). Between the trimmed V and J ends, which lost 3 bases and 3 bases, there was a span of 15 bases. Germline CDR1 is LNHDA and CDR2 is SQIVND (reference sequence). This CDR3 comprises 15 residues. DNA of the CDR3: TGTGCCAGTAGTATGGAGGGGACAGATAACTACGAGCAGTACTTC. Encoded protein: CASSMEGTDNYEQYF.

V usage is TRBV12-5 and J usage is TRBJ2-5; 8 bases agree with TRBD2. V shed 1 base and J 2 bases; nucleotides not matched to a gene: 9. The CDR3 runs 17 residues. Germline CDR1 reads LGHNT; CDR2 reads FRNRAP. The CDR3 loop is CASGLAPTSAGQETQYF. The DNA of the CDR3 is TGTGCTAGTGGTTTGGCCCCGACTAGCGCGGGTCAAGAGACCCAGTACTTC.

The chain employs TRBV18 and TRBJ1-5, with TRBD1 as a possible D gene (5 bases). The germline V and J ends were trimmed by 6 bases and 1 base, with 13 bases remaining between them. The CDR3 is made up of 15 amino acids. CDR1 and CDR2 from the germline V gene are KGHSH and LQKENI. CDR3 in amino acids: CASSDSSSSNQPQHF. The CDR3 coding sequence is TGTGCCAGCTCCGACAGCTCCTCAAGCAATCAGCCCCAGCATTTT. Supplemented by reference TRBV18 and TRBJ1-5, the full variable domain reads NAGVMQNPRHLVRRRGQEARLRCSPMKGHSHVYWYRQLPEEGLKFMVYLQKENIIDESGMPKERFSAEFPKEGPSILRIQQVVRGDSAAYFCASSDSSSSNQPQHFGDGTRLSIL.

V gene TRBV11-2 combines with J gene TRBJ1-4; perhaps TRBD1 as D (5 bases). This CDR3 has 12 amino acids. The V and J ends lost 5 bases and 8 bases respectively, with 9 bases between them. Germline V lookup: CDR1 SGHAT, CDR2 FQNNGV. CDR3 loop: CASSPPGEKLFF. The CDR3 region has the DNA TGTGCCAGCAGCCCTCCAGGGGAAAAACTGTTTTTT.

This chain uses TRBV2 with TRBJ2-3; 7 bases are a match to TRBD1. Germline CDR1 SNHLY, CDR2 FYNNEI. The CDR3 runs 20 residues. With V trimmed by 4 bases and J by 2 bases, 21 bases remained unmatched. The CDR3 loop is CASSVHNSTTGIGLTDTQYF. CDR3 DNA: TGTGCCAGCAGTGTTCACAATTCTACGACAGGGATTGGCCTCACAGATACGCAGTATTTT.

This chain connects TRBV6-5 to TRBJ2-7; D is perhaps TRBD1 (5 bases). Per germline, CDR1 MNHEY and CDR2 SVGAGI. V lost 8 bases and J 6 bases, leaving 14 bases between the germline ends. The CDR3 has 12 residues. The CDR3 is CASDLRESEQYF. Written as DNA, the CDR3 is TGTGCCAGCGATCTCAGGGAAAGCGAGCAGTACTTC.

CDR3 amino acids: CASRELDTQYF. Written as DNA, the CDR3 is TGTGCCAGCAGAGAGTTGGATACGCAGTATTTT. The chain recombines TRBV2 with TRBJ2-3; no reliable D call. Trimming removed 6 bases from V and 6 bases from J, with 7 bases in between. Per the germline V gene, CDR1 is SNHLY and CDR2 is FYNNEI. This CDR3 is 11 amino acids long.

The chain uses TRBV20-1 and TRBJ1-1; D is ambiguous. V was cut by 1 base and J by 12 bases, with 12 bases left in between. The V gene's germline CDR1 is DFQATT and CDR2 SNEGSKA (reference sequence). The CDR3 extends over 11 amino acids. Here the CDR3 DNA reads TGCAGTGCTAGAGTAGTGGAGTTACCTTTCTTT. It specifies CSARVVELPFF.

This chain connects TRBV4-1 to TRBJ1-5; D is uncertain. The V end lost 0 bases, the J end lost 3 bases, and 9 bases lay between the germline ends. Per germline, CDR1 MGHRA and CDR2 YSYEKL. This CDR3 contains 15 residues. CDR3 in DNA: TGCGCCAGCAGCCAAGATGAGGTTAACAATCAGCCCCAGCATTTT. It encodes CASSQDEVNNQPQHF.

V is TRBV12-3 or TRBV12-4 and J is TRBJ1-6, with D unresolved. CDR3 length: 13 amino acids. V was shortened by 3 bases and J by 7 bases, with 7 bases between the two germline ends. CDR3: CASSFPGNSPLHF. The CDR3 DNA follows: TGTGCCAGCAGTTTCCCGGGGAATTCACCCCTCCACTTT.

The gene calls are TRBV5-5 and TRBJ2-7; 9 bases are a match to TRBD1. This CDR3 comprises 15 residues. Germline V gives CDR1 SGHKS, CDR2 YYEKEE (reference sequence). The trim removed 1 base at V and 4 bases at J, leaving 6 bases unmatched. The CDR3, as DNA: TGTGCCAGCAGCTTGATAACAGGGGGCTCTTACGAGCAGTACTTC. It codes for CASSLITGGSYEQYF.

The chain uses TRBV5-1 and TRBJ2-4, with TRBD1 matching 7 bases. The CDR3 loop spans 14 amino acids. CDR1 is SGHRS and CDR2 is YFSETQ in the germline V gene. After removal of 3 bases from V and 6 bases from J, the junction contained 6 bases not matched to a gene. CDR3 DNA: TGCGCCAGCAGCTCGACAGGGCCCCTAAACATTCAGTACTTC. Its translation: CASSSTGPLNIQYF.

This chain joins TRBV7-6 and TRBJ2-7, with D tentatively TRBD2 (6 bases). CDR1 and CDR2 (germline): SGHVS, FNYEAQ. The CDR3 loop spans 15 amino acids. V was trimmed by 1 base and J by 3 bases, leaving 13 bases between them. The CDR3 protein is CASSLVGQGGYEQYF. Here the CDR3 DNA reads TGTGCCAGCAGCTTAGTCGGGCAGGGAGGCTACGAGCAGTACTTC.

This chain joins TRBV29-1 and TRBJ2-7; 7 bases agree with TRBD1. With V trimmed by 5 bases and J by 3 bases, 4 bases remained unmatched. The CDR3 has 12 amino acids. Germline V gene data show CDR1 as SQVTM and CDR2 as ANQGSEA. Here the CDR3 DNA reads TGCAGCGTTACCCGACAGGGCTACGAGCAGTACTTC. This translates into CSVTRQGYEQYF.

The rearrangement links TRBV6-6 to TRBJ2-7, with 7 bases aligning to TRBD1. V shed 7 bases, J shed 6 bases, and the junction held 15 bases outside the gene matches. Germline V CDR1 and CDR2: MNHNY, SVGAGI (reference sequence). The CDR3 consists of 15 residues. In DNA, the CDR3 is TGTGCCAGCACTCTGACAGGGATAGGCGCCGGCGAGCAGTACTTC. Protein sequence: CASTLTGIGAGEQYF.

The J gene is TRBJ1-2, the V gene TRBV11-2; D remains unclear. With 4 bases removed from V and 5 bases from J, the gap between germline ends came to 29 bases. Germline V CDR1 and CDR2: SGHAT, FQNNGV. There are 19 residues in the CDR3. The CDR3 here is CASSSPTFHLEQSLYGYTF. The CDR3 DNA sequence: TGTGCCAGCAGCTCCCCAACGTTTCATCTCGAACAGAGCCTTTATGGCTACACCTTC.

The J gene is TRBJ1-2, the V gene TRBV7-2; possible D gene TRBD1, 5 bases. Germline-derived CDR1 and CDR2 are SGHTA and FQGNSA. There are 14 residues in the CDR3. The V end lost 5 bases, the J end lost 2 bases, and 12 bases lay between the germline ends. CDR3 loop: CASSVDRVNYGYTF. The DNA of the CDR3 is TGTGCCAGCAGCGTCGACAGAGTCAACTATGGCTACACCTTC.

This chain uses TRBV4-1 with TRBJ2-7, with 12 bases matching TRBD2. Germline CDR1 is MGHRA and CDR2 is YSYEKL. The J segment lost 4 bases and the V segment lost 4 bases, leaving 5 bases of the junction unmatched. The CDR3 runs 15 residues. DNA of the CDR3: TGCGCCAGCAGCCCGACTAGCGGGGGCCGGTACGAGCAGTACTTC. Translated: CASSPTSGGRYEQYF.

This rearrangement joins TRBV3-1 (or the pseudogene TRBV3-2) to TRBJ2-5; 7 nucleotides match TRBD2. Trimming cost V 4 bases and J 5 bases; bases outside gene matches: 16. The CDR3 is 17 residues long. Germline V CDR1 and CDR2: LGHDT, YNNKEL (reference sequence). CDR3 coding DNA: TGTGCCAGCAGCCGGTCTGGGGGGGGAGGCCCCAAGGAGACCCAGTACTTC. Translating gives CASSRSGGGGPKETQYF.